This is a list of T cell receptor beta chains from one sample in a study of Ad26.COV2.S vaccination and SARS-CoV-2 variants. TCRdb's table, derived via immunoSEQ multiplex PCR, lists solely in-frame clones and lacks some. The table has just under 250,000 clones, 88% seen once; the top ten hold roughly 10%. The sequencing here drew on peripheral blood, taken in a trial of Ad26.COV2.S vaccine versus placebo. These receptors originate from a person between 18 and 59 years old who received the Ad26.COV2.S COVID-19 vaccine or a placebo. The CDR3 runs from the conserved cysteine through the conserved F or W. Each record gives: V gene, clone size, D gene, J gene, CDR3 DNA, CDR3 protein. The D gene is left open where the match is weak. Only some rows state a clone size, as once, few, many or a class for expanded clones.

V: TRBV27
size: NA
D: NA
J: TRBJ2-3
DNA: TGTGCCAGCAGTTTACCTCCGGGACTCTCGATAGATACGCAGTATTTT
CDR3: CASSLPPGLSIDTQYF

V: TRBV25-1
size: NA
D: TRBD1
J: TRBJ1-2
DNA: TGTGCCAGCAGTGGGGACAGGGCTGGCTACACCTTC
CDR3: CASSGDRAGYTF

V: TRBV2
size: NA
D: TRBD1
J: TRBJ1-4
DNA: TGTGCCAGCAGTGGGGGACAGGGAGGGGGAAAACTGTTTTTT
CDR3: CASSGGQGGGKLFF

V: TRBV28
size: NA
D: TRBD2
J: TRBJ2-7
DNA: TGTGCCAGCAGTTTATCTTTCGGGGGGTCCTACGAGCAGTACTTC
CDR3: CASSLSFGGSYEQYF

V: TRBV10-3
size: NA
D: NA
J: TRBJ1-4
DNA: TGTGCCATCAGTGAGACCGCGGGGACTAATAATGAAAAACTGTTTTTT
CDR3: CAISETAGTNNEKLFF

V: TRBV15
size: NA
D: TRBD1
J: TRBJ2-7
DNA: TGTGCCACCAGCGGGGGCAGGGGGCGCCCCTACGAGCAGTACTTC
CDR3: CATSGGRGRPYEQYF

V: TRBV9
size: few
D: NA
J: TRBJ1-3
DNA: TGTGCCAGCAGCGTAAACCCCGCGGACGGAAACACCATATATTTT
CDR3: CASSVNPADGNTIYF

V: TRBV9
size: NA
D: NA
J: TRBJ2-7
DNA: TGTGCCAGCAGCGCAGCGGCTGCCTACGAGCAGTACTTC
CDR3: CASSAAAAYEQYF

V: TRBV28
size: NA
D: TRBD1
J: TRBJ2-5
DNA: TGTGCCAGCAGTTTAGAGACAGGGGGCTATCGGGCCCAAGAGACCCAGTACTTC
CDR3: CASSLETGGYRAQETQYF

V: TRBV6-5
size: once
D: NA
J: TRBJ1-2
DNA: TGTGCCAGCAGGCCGGACAGTTATGGCTACACCTTC
CDR3: CASRPDSYGYTF

V: TRBV5-1
size: NA
D: TRBD1
J: TRBJ1-4
DNA: TGCGCCAGCAGCCCGACAGGGGGCCGGAATGAAAAACTGTTTTTT
CDR3: CASSPTGGRNEKLFF

V: TRBV29-1
size: NA
D: NA
J: TRBJ2-7
DNA: TGCAGCGCTGAGGGACATACCTACGAGCAGTACTTC
CDR3: CSAEGHTYEQYF

V: TRBV11-2
size: NA
D: TRBD1
J: TRBJ2-2
DNA: TGTGCCAGCAGCTCCGTGAGACGGGACAGGGCACGCGCCGGGGAGCTGTTTTTT
CDR3: CASSSVRRDRARAGELFF

V: TRBV6-2/TRBV6-3
size: NA
D: TRBD2
J: TRBJ2-3
DNA: TGTGCCAGCAGTTACTGGGCTAGCGGAAGCACAGATACGCAGTATTTT
CDR3: CASSYWASGSTDTQYF

V: TRBV21-1
size: NA
D: NA
J: TRBJ2-7
DNA: TGTGCCAGCAGCAAAAGGTCGCGGGCTTACGAGCAGTACTTC
CDR3: CASSKRSRAYEQYF

V: TRBV27
size: NA
D: NA
J: TRBJ1-2
DNA: TGTGCCAGCAGCAAGACAGAACTGGGGGACTATGGCTACACCTTC
CDR3: CASSKTELGDYGYTF

V: TRBV10-2
size: NA
D: TRBD2
J: TRBJ2-7
DNA: TGCGCCAGCAGTGCTAGCGGGGGACCTTACGAGCAGTACTTC
CDR3: CASSASGGPYEQYF

V: TRBV27
size: NA
D: TRBD2
J: TRBJ2-1
DNA: TGTGCCAGCATCCGATTCTTGGCTAGCGGGGGCTACAATGAGCAGTTCTTC
CDR3: CASIRFLASGGYNEQFF

V: TRBV11-3
size: NA
D: NA
J: TRBJ1-5
DNA: TGTGCCAGCAGTAACAGCAATCAGCCCCAGCATTTT
CDR3: CASSNSNQPQHF

V: TRBV30
size: NA
D: NA
J: TRBJ2-1
DNA: TGTGCCTGGACCCCCGGGAGTCGGGTGGGTGAGCAGTTCTTC
CDR3: CAWTPGSRVGEQFF

V: TRBV7-8
size: NA
D: NA
J: TRBJ2-2
DNA: TGTGCCAGCAGCCCAGCCCTCCTAGCGAGGTCAACGGGGGAGCTGTTTTTT
CDR3: CASSPALLARSTGELFF

V: TRBV10-3
size: once
D: NA
J: TRBJ1-1
DNA: TGTGCCATCAGTGGTGAGGGGGTTCGGACTGAAGCTTTCTTT
CDR3: CAISGEGVRTEAFF

V: TRBV5-1
size: NA
D: NA
J: TRBJ1-1
DNA: TGCGCCAGCAGCCACGACAGGTTATCCGCAGGAACTGAAGCTTTCTTT
CDR3: CASSHDRLSAGTEAFF

V: TRBV19
size: NA
D: TRBD2
J: TRBJ2-1
DNA: TGTGCCAGTAGTGGTCGGGTGGCGGGGGGGCCGAGTGAGCAGTTCTTC
CDR3: CASSGRVAGGPSEQFF

V: TRBV4-3
size: once
D: NA
J: TRBJ2-7
DNA: TGCGCCAGCAGCCCCAAAGGTAGCTACGAGCAGTACTTC
CDR3: CASSPKGSYEQYF

V: TRBV9
size: NA
D: NA
J: TRBJ1-4
DNA: TGTGCCAGCACCTACGGGACACCGAACTTC
CDR3: CASTYGTPNF

V: TRBV6-4
size: many
D: TRBD2
J: TRBJ2-3
DNA: TGTGCCAGCAGTGACTCACTAGCGGGACCAGATACGCAGTATTTT
CDR3: CASSDSLAGPDTQYF

V: TRBV30
size: NA
D: TRBD1
J: TRBJ1-1
DNA: TGTGCCTGGAGACGGCGGGACAGGGGTCTCACTGAAGCTTTCTTT
CDR3: CAWRRRDRGLTEAFF

V: TRBV23-1
size: NA
D: TRBD1
J: TRBJ2-4
DNA: TGCGCCAGCAGTCAAGAGGACAGGGTAGGAAACATTCAGTACTTC
CDR3: CASSQEDRVGNIQYF

V: TRBV2
size: NA
D: NA
J: TRBJ1-1
DNA: TGTGCCAGCATGGGGGCGGAAGACACTGAAGCTTTCTTT
CDR3: CASMGAEDTEAFF

V: TRBV30
size: NA
D: NA
J: TRBJ2-3
DNA: TGTGCCTGGGACAGGAGCCCAGATACGCAGTATTTT
CDR3: CAWDRSPDTQYF